This T cell receptor (beta chain) came from a study of OX40 agonist ivuxolimab in advanced cancers. Study summary: All patients had ivuxolimab intravenously every 2 weeks at 0.01 to 10 mg/kg. General observations from the study: Specificity for antigen went undetermined in the expanded peripheral T cells. In general, CD8+ T cells held more expanded clones than CD4+ did, on average. By week 6 at 0.1 to 3.0 mg/kg, blood CD4+ and CD8+ T cells had expanded clonally.

The V end was cut by 5 bases, the J end by 4 bases, with 20 bases between. Germline V gene lookup returns CDR1 MDHEN and CDR2 SYDVKM. The CDR3 is made up of 16 amino acids. Profiled with immunoSEQ multiplex PCR; TCRdb holds only in-frame clones, not every one. The sample has about 110,000 clones; approximately 90% are singletons. Details on this clone: The antigen remains undetermined.

The sequence derives from an adult with an advanced solid tumor such as melanoma, head and neck, liver or kidney cancer. J is TRBJ1-2 and V is TRBV28; possible D gene TRBD1, 6 bases. The sample in question was CD4+ or CD8+ T cells sorted from blood, obtained in a trial of the OX40 agonist ivuxolimab. The DNA of the CDR3 is TGTGCCAGCAGTCTCTGGTCAAGAGGACAGACCTATGGCTACACCTTC. Its protein product is CASSLWSRGQTYGYTF.